The subject of this entry is one TCR beta chain. This CDR3 comprises 16 residues. Looked up from germline, CDR1 is DFQATT and CDR2 is SNEGSKA (reference sequence). Trimming took 0 bases from V and 6 from J, leaving 21 bases between them. TCRdb re-called the RT-PCR reads with MiXCR, one entry per CDR3 protein. The table lists more than 600,000 distinct CDR3 sequences, 14% of them singletons. The TCR was taken from a female donor in good health, serving as a healthy control. The sample taken for sequencing was memory CD4+ T cells from blood. This sequence joins TRBV20-1 and TRBJ2-7; D perhaps matches TRBD2 (5 bases). In DNA form, the CDR3 reads TGCAGTGCTAGAGATCCAGCGGCAGCGGCGTACTGCGAGCAGTACTTC. It codes for CSARDPAAAAYCEQYF.